The rows below give T cell receptor beta chains drawn from one sample of a study of T cells in Graves' hyperthyroidism and ophthalmopathy. TCRdb re-analysed the multiplex PCR reads in MiXCR, keeping a single row per CDR3 protein. This repertoire shows hundreds of thousands of distinct CDR3 sequences, just over 35% found once; its top ten account for around 31%. The sequenced sample consisted of blood. These receptors were taken from a woman aged 40 to 49 with Graves' hyperthyroidism. The CDR3 runs from the conserved cysteine through the conserved F or W. The order of the fields is V gene, clone size, D gene, CDR3 length, J gene, CDR3 DNA, CDR3 protein. The D gene is left open where the match is weak. Only some rows state a clone size, as once, few, many or a class for expanded clones.

V: TRBV11-2; size: many; D: TRBD1; length: 14; J: TRBJ1-2; DNA: TGTGCCAGCAGCTTAAACAGGGGACCCTATGGCTACACCTTC; CDR3: CASSLNRGPYGYTF
V: TRBV10-3; size: .; D: .; length: 14; J: TRBJ2-5; DNA: TGTGCCATCAGTGTAGGGGGGCCAAAAGAGACCCAGTACTTC; CDR3: CAISVGGPKETQYF
V: TRBV4-1; size: few; D: .; length: 16; J: TRBJ2-5; DNA: TGCGCCAGCAGCCGAGGCGTCCGGGGCCCTCGAGAGACCCAGTACTTC; CDR3: CASSRGVRGPRETQYF
V: TRBV25-1; size: .; D: .; length: 16; J: TRBJ1-2; DNA: TGTGCCAGCAGTCTCGCTCCCCGGGGGGAAGGCTATGGCTACACCTTC; CDR3: CASSLAPRGEGYGYTF
V: TRBV5-1; size: few; D: .; length: 13; J: TRBJ1-2; DNA: TGCGCCAGCAGCCGCGACGCGAGCTATGGCTACACCTTC; CDR3: CASSRDASYGYTF
V: TRBV7-9; size: many; D: .; length: 11; J: TRBJ2-5; DNA: TGTGCCAGCAGCCCGGTGGGGACCCAGTACTTC; CDR3: CASSPVGTQYF
V: TRBV19; size: .; D: TRBD1; length: 16; J: TRBJ1-5; DNA: TGTGCCAGTAAGGACAGGGGAGGAGATAGCAATCAGCCCCAGCATTTT; CDR3: CASKDRGGDSNQPQHF
V: TRBV10-3; size: many; D: .; length: 14; J: TRBJ2-6; DNA: TGTGCCATCACTTCGGGCTCTGGGGCCAACGTCCTGACTTTC; CDR3: CAITSGSGANVLTF
V: TRBV12-3/TRBV12-4; size: .; D: .; length: 14; J: TRBJ1-2; DNA: TGTGCCAGCACCCCGGACAGCCCTAACTATGGCTACACCTTC; CDR3: CASTPDSPNYGYTF
V: TRBV7-9; size: .; D: TRBD1; length: 16; J: TRBJ2-5; DNA: TGTGCCGGCAGCGCTCGGACAGGGGGCTTGGAGAGGGAGCAGTACTTC; CDR3: CAGSARTGGLEREQYF
V: TRBV12-3/TRBV12-4; size: many; D: .; length: 14; J: TRBJ1-2; DNA: TGTGCCAGCCGTCGGACAGCTATGGACTTTGGCTACACCTTC; CDR3: CASRRTAMDFGYTF
V: TRBV2; size: .; D: TRBD2; length: 16; J: TRBJ2-7; DNA: TGTGCCAGCAGGTCGGGGCTAGCGGGAGCTAAGAACGAGCAGTACTTC; CDR3: CASRSGLAGAKNEQYF
V: TRBV28; size: many; D: .; length: 12; J: TRBJ1-1; DNA: TGTGCCATCTTCGACATGAACACTGAAGCTTTCTTT; CDR3: CAIFDMNTEAFF
V: TRBV15; size: .; D: .; length: 12; J: TRBJ2-5; DNA: TGTGCCACCAGCAGAGCCGGGGAGACCCAGTACTTC; CDR3: CATSRAGETQYF
V: TRBV14; size: once; D: .; length: 13; J: TRBJ1-1; DNA: TGTGCCAGCAGTGAAAGTAGGAGCGGTGAAGCTTTCTTT; CDR3: CASSESRSGEAFF
V: TRBV10-3; size: many; D: .; length: 13; J: TRBJ2-7; DNA: TGTGCCATCGGCCCGGGAGAAACCTACGAGCAGTACTTC; CDR3: CAIGPGETYEQYF
V: TRBV10-3; size: .; D: .; length: 14; J: TRBJ1-6; DNA: TGTGCCATCAGTGATTTGAGGGAACACTCACCCCTCCACTTT; CDR3: CAISDLREHSPLHF
V: TRBV15; size: .; D: .; length: 13; J: TRBJ1-2; DNA: TGTGCCACCAGCAGTGAAGCAGGGTTCGGCTACACCTTC; CDR3: CATSSEAGFGYTF
V: TRBV7-2; size: .; D: .; length: 13; J: TRBJ2-3; DNA: TGTGCCAGCAGACTCGACCGGGGTAATACGCAGTATTTT; CDR3: CASRLDRGNTQYF
V: TRBV9; size: few; D: .; length: 16; J: TRBJ1-3; DNA: TGTGCCAGCAGCGATCGGGGACCCGACTCTGGAAACACCATATATTTT; CDR3: CASSDRGPDSGNTIYF
V: TRBV7-9; size: once; D: .; length: 17; J: TRBJ1-6; DNA: TGTGCCAGCAGCTTGTCACCGCCCAGCTCCTATAATCCACCCCTCCACTTT; CDR3: CASSLSPPSSYNPPLHF
V: TRBV7-8; size: .; D: .; length: 15; J: TRBJ2-3; DNA: TGTGCCAGCAGCTTGGGCGTAGTGACGGGGGATACGCAGTATTTT; CDR3: CASSLGVVTGDTQYF
V: TRBV13; size: many; D: .; length: 14; J: TRBJ2-7; DNA: TGTGCCAGCGGCACCGGGACGGACGCCTACGAGCAGTACTTC; CDR3: CASGTGTDAYEQYF
V: TRBV10-3; size: once; D: .; length: 16; J: TRBJ1-2; DNA: TGTGCCAGCAGCTCAACCACAGGGATCTCCCTCTATGGCTACACCTTC; CDR3: CASSSTTGISLYGYTF
V: TRBV5-1; size: .; D: .; length: 15; J: TRBJ1-1; DNA: TGCGCCAGCAGCTCAGCCTCGACATTCAACACTGAAGCTTTCTTT; CDR3: CASSSASTFNTEAFF
V: TRBV7-2; size: few; D: .; length: 15; J: TRBJ2-7; DNA: TGTGCCAGCAGCGCTCCCGGAGGAAGCTCCTACGAGCAGTACTTC; CDR3: CASSAPGGSSYEQYF
V: TRBV4-1; size: few; D: TRBD1; length: 15; J: TRBJ1-3; DNA: TGCGCCAGCAGCCAAGGAGGGGGCAGTCTGAACACCATATATTTT; CDR3: CASSQGGGSLNTIYF
V: TRBV29-1; size: .; D: .; length: 11; J: TRBJ1-1; DNA: TGCAGCGTTGTGGCAGGCACTGAAGCTTTCTTT; CDR3: CSVVAGTEAFF
V: TRBV10-3; size: .; D: .; length: 15; J: TRBJ1-2; DNA: TGTGCCAGCAGAAGTTCGGGGGCTTGGCGGTATGGCTACACCTTC; CDR3: CASRSSGAWRYGYTF
V: TRBV7-2; size: many; D: .; length: 12; J: TRBJ1-6; DNA: TGTGCCAGCAGAGGCCATAATTCACCCCTCCACTTT; CDR3: CASRGHNSPLHF
V: TRBV12-3/TRBV12-4; size: few; D: .; length: 15; J: TRBJ1-2; DNA: TGTGCCAGCAGTTCTAGACAGCTCAAGAACTATGGCTACACCTTC; CDR3: CASSSRQLKNYGYTF
V: TRBV29-1; size: many; D: TRBD1; length: 13; J: TRBJ1-2; DNA: TGCAGCGTGGGACAGGGAATGGACTATGGCTACACCTTC; CDR3: CSVGQGMDYGYTF
V: TRBV7-2; size: many; D: .; length: 14; J: TRBJ2-5; DNA: TGTGCCAGCAGCCAACAGGGCGGTGGAGAGACCCAGTACTTC; CDR3: CASSQQGGGETQYF
V: TRBV19; size: many; D: TRBD1; length: 13; J: TRBJ1-2; DNA: TGTGCCAGTAGTATAAGGGACAGTAACGGCTACACCTTC; CDR3: CASSIRDSNGYTF
V: TRBV2; size: few; D: .; length: 17; J: TRBJ1-4; DNA: TGTGCCAGCAGGCCCGTCTCCAGCGGCGCAACTAATGAAAAACTGTTTTTT; CDR3: CASRPVSSGATNEKLFF
V: TRBV5-4; size: .; D: TRBD2; length: 17; J: TRBJ2-7; DNA: TGTGCCAGCAGCTTGGGGCATACTAGCGTTTTTCCCTACGAGCAGTACTTC; CDR3: CASSLGHTSVFPYEQYF
V: TRBV7-2; size: .; D: TRBD1; length: 15; J: TRBJ1-2; DNA: TGTGCCAGCAGCTCAGGGACAGGGTTTAGCTATGGCTACACCTTC; CDR3: CASSSGTGFSYGYTF
V: TRBV20-1; size: many; D: .; length: 14; J: TRBJ2-7; DNA: TGCAGTGCTAGAGATACAGGATGGTCCTACGAGCAGTACTTC; CDR3: CSARDTGWSYEQYF
V: TRBV7-8; size: few; D: TRBD1; length: 14; J: TRBJ1-6; DNA: TGTGCCTGGGGACGGGGACAGTGGAATTCACCCCTCCACTTT; CDR3: CAWGRGQWNSPLHF
V: TRBV6-1; size: few; D: TRBD1; length: 14; J: TRBJ1-5; DNA: TGTGCCAGCAGTAAACAGGGGGCGGAACAGCCCCAGCATTTT; CDR3: CASSKQGAEQPQHF
V: TRBV6-1; size: .; D: TRBD2; length: 12; J: TRBJ2-5; DNA: TGTGCCGCAACGCGGGGGTATGAGACCCAGTACTTC; CDR3: CAATRGYETQYF
V: TRBV15; size: many; D: .; length: 14; J: TRBJ1-2; DNA: TGTGCCACCAGCAGAGATTGTAAGGGACACGGCTACACCTTC; CDR3: CATSRDCKGHGYTF
V: TRBV4-1; size: few; D: .; length: 15; J: TRBJ2-2; DNA: TGCGCCAGCAGCCAAGATGCGAGTGCGACCGGGGAGCTGTTTTTT; CDR3: CASSQDASATGELFF
V: TRBV4-3; size: many; D: .; length: 15; J: TRBJ2-7; DNA: TGCGCCAGCAGCCAAGATCAGGCTAGCCCCTACGAGCAGTACTTC; CDR3: CASSQDQASPYEQYF
V: TRBV10-3; size: few; D: .; length: 14; J: TRBJ1-1; DNA: TGTGCCATTCGAAGCAAGGAGTCGTGGGGTGAAGCTTTCTTT; CDR3: CAIRSKESWGEAFF
V: TRBV29-1; size: many; D: .; length: 12; J: TRBJ2-7; DNA: TGCAGCGTAGCGGGCTCCCGGCGGGAGCAGTACTTC; CDR3: CSVAGSRREQYF
V: TRBV7-9; size: many; D: TRBD1; length: 16; J: TRBJ1-2; DNA: TGTGCCAGCAGCTTAGACAGGACAGGATCGGACTATGGCTACACCTTC; CDR3: CASSLDRTGSDYGYTF
V: TRBV6-1; size: .; D: TRBD1; length: 16; J: TRBJ1-1; DNA: TGTGCCAGCAGTCGGAGACAGGGGGGTGTGAACACTGAAGCTTTCTTT; CDR3: CASSRRQGGVNTEAFF
V: TRBV9; size: many; D: .; length: 15; J: TRBJ1-2; DNA: TGTGCCAGCAGCCTAAGGGCCCAAAAGTCCTATGGCTACACCTTC; CDR3: CASSLRAQKSYGYTF
V: TRBV6-5; size: .; D: .; length: 11; J: TRBJ1-1; DNA: TGTGCCAGCAGGGTGGCGACTGAAGCTTTCTTT; CDR3: CASRVATEAFF
V: TRBV7-9; size: many; D: .; length: 14; J: TRBJ1-2; DNA: TGTGCCAGCAGCATACCTGGAGGGTCCTATGGCTACACCTTC; CDR3: CASSIPGGSYGYTF
V: TRBV29-1; size: many; D: .; length: 12; J: TRBJ1-1; DNA: TGCAGCGTTTTCGGCGGGAACACTGAAGCTTTCTTT; CDR3: CSVFGGNTEAFF
V: TRBV20-1; size: .; D: TRBD2; length: 19; J: TRBJ2-5; DNA: TGCAGTGCTAGAGATCCCCGTGGGGAGGGGCTAGCGGGGAAAGAGACCCAGTACTTC; CDR3: CSARDPRGEGLAGKETQYF
V: TRBV28; size: few; D: .; length: 13; J: TRBJ1-1; DNA: TGTGCCAGCAGTGGGGGGGAAGGCACTGAAGCTTTCTTT; CDR3: CASSGGEGTEAFF
V: TRBV19; size: few; D: .; length: 14; J: TRBJ2-7; DNA: TGTGCCACTTCCCAGGGGGGAAACTCCTACGAGCAGTACTTC; CDR3: CATSQGGNSYEQYF